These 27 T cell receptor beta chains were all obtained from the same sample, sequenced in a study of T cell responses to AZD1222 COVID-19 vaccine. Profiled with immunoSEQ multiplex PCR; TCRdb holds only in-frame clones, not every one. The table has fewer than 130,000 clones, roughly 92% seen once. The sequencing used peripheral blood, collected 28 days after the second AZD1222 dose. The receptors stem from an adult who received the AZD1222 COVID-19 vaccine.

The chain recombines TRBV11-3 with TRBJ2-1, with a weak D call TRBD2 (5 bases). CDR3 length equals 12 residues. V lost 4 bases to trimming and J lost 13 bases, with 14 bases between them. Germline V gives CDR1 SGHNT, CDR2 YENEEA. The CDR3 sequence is CASSSEGLKQFF. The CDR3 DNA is TGTGCCAGCAGCTCGGAAGGACTCAAACAGTTCTTC. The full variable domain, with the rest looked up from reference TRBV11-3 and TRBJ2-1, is EAGVVQSPRYKIIEKKQPVAFWCNPISGHNTLYWYLQNLGQGPELLIRYENEEAVDDSQLPKDRFSAERLKGVDSTLKIQPAELGDSAVYLCASSSEGLKQFFGPGTRLTVL.

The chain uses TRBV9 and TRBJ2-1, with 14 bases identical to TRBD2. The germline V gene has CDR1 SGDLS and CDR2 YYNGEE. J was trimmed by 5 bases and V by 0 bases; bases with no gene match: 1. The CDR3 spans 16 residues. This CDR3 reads CASSVGTSGGNNEQFF. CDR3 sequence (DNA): TGTGCCAGCAGCGTAGGGACTAGCGGGGGGAACAATGAGCAGTTCTTC.

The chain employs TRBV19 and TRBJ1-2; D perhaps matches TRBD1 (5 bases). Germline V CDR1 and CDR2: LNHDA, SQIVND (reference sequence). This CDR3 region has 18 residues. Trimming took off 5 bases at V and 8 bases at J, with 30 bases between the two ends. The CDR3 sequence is CASSSKWYGAAPLQGYTF. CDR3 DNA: TGTGCCAGTAGTTCTAAATGGTATGGGGCGGCACCACTCCAGGGCTACACCTTC.

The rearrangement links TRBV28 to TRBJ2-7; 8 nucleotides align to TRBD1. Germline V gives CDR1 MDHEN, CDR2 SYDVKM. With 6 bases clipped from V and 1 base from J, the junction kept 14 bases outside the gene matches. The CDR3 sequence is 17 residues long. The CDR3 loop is CASSDSPSRGLSYEQYF. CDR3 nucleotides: TGTGCCAGCAGCGATAGCCCCAGCAGGGGGCTATCCTACGAGCAGTACTTC.

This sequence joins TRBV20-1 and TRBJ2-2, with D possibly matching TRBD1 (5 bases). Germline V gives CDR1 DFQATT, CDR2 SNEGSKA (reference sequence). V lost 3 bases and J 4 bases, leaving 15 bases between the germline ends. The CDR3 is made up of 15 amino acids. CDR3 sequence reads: CSASTPDKATGELFF. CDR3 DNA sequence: TGCAGTGCTAGTACCCCGGACAAAGCCACCGGGGAGCTGTTTTTT.

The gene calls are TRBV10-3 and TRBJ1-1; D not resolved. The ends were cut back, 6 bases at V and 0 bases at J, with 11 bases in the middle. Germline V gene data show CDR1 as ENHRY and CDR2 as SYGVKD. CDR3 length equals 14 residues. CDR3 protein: CAISPRSLNTEAFF. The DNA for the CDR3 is TGTGCCATCAGCCCCAGGAGCCTGAACACTGAAGCTTTCTTT.

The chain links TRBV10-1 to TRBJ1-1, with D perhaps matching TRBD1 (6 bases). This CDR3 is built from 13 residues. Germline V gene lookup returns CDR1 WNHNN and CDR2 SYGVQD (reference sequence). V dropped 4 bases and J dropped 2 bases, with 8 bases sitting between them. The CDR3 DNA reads TGCGCCAGCAGTGCACAGGGAAACACTGAAGCTTTCTTT. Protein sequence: CASSAQGNTEAFF.

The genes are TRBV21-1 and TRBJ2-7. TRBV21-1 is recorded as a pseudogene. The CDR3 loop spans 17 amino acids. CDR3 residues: CASSKHPGYGTSYEQYF. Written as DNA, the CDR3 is TGTGCCAGCAGCAAACATCCTGGTTACGGGACCTCCTACGAGCAGTACTTC.

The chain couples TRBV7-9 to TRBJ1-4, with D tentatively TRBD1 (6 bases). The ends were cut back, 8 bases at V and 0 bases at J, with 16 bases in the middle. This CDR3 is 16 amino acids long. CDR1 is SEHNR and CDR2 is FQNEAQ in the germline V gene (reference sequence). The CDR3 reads CASHYGGPATNEKLFF. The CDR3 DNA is TGTGCCAGCCACTACGGGGGGCCTGCAACTAATGAAAAACTGTTTTTT. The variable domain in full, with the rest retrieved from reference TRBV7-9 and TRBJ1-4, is DTGVSQNPRHKITKRGQNVTFRCDPISEHNRLYWYRQTLGQGPEFLTYFQNEAQLEKSRLLSDRFSAERPKGSFSTLEIQRTEQGDSAMYLCASHYGGPATNEKLFFGSGTQLSVL.

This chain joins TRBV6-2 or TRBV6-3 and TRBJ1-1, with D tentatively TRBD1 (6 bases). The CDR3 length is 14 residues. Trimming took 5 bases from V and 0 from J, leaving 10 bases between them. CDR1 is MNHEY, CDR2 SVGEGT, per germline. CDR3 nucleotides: TGTGCCAGCAGTGACAGGAGATTGAACACTGAAGCTTTCTTT. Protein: CASSDRRLNTEAFF.

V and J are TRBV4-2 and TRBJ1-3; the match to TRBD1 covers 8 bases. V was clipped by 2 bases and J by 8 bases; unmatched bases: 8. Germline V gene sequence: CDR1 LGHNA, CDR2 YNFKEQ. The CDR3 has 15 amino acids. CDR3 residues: CASSQSGQGRDTIYF. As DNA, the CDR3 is TGTGCCAGCAGCCAATCAGGACAGGGTCGCGACACCATATATTTT.

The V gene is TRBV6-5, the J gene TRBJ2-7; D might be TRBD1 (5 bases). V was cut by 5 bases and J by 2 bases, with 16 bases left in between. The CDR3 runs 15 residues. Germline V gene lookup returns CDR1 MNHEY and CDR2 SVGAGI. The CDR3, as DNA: TGTGCCAGCAGTCGAAACCTTATGGGGCCCTACGAGCAGTACTTC. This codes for CASSRNLMGPYEQYF.

CDR3 amino acids: CASSSVGDSIYEQYF. Here the CDR3 DNA reads TGTGCCAGCAGCTCGGTGGGGGACAGCATTTACGAGCAGTACTTC. V gene TRBV13 combines with J gene TRBJ2-7, with 7 bases fitting TRBD1. Germline CDR1 reads PRHDT; CDR2 reads FYEKMQ (reference sequence). There are 15 residues in the CDR3. The V and J ends lost 4 bases and 4 bases, in that order; junction bases with no gene match: 10.

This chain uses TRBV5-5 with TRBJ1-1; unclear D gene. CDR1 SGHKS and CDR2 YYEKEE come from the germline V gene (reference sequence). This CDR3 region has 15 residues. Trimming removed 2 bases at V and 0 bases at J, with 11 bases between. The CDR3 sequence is CASSFWESLNTEAFF. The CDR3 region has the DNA TGTGCCAGCAGCTTTTGGGAGAGCTTGAACACTGAAGCTTTCTTT.

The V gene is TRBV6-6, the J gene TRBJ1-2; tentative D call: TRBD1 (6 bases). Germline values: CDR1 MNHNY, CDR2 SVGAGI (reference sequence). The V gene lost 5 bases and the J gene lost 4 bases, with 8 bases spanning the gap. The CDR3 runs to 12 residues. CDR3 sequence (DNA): TGTGCCAGCAGTACAGGGATCTATGGCTACACCTTC. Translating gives CASSTGIYGYTF.

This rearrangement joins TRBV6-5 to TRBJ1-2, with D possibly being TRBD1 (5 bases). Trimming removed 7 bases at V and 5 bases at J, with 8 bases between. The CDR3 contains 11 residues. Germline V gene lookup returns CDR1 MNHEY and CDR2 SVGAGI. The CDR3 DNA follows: TGTGCCAGCACGGGGGGGTATGGCTACACCTTC. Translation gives CASTGGYGYTF.

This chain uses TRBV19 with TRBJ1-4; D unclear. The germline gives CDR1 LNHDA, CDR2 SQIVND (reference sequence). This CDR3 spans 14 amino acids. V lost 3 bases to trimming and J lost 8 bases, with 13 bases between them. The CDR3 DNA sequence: TGTGCCAGTAGTATCGGCCGGTTTAGGGAAAAACTGTTTTTT. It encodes CASSIGRFREKLFF.

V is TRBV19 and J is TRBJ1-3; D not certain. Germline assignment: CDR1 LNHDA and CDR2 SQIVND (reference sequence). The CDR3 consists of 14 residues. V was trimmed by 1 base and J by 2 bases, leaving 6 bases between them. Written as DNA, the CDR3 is TGTGCCAGTAGTATAGGAGTGGCTGGAAACACCATATATTTT. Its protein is CASSIGVAGNTIYF.

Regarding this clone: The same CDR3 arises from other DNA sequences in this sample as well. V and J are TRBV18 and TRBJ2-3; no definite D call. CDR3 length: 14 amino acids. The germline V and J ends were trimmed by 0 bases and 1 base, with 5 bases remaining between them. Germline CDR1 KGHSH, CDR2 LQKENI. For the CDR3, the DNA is TGTGCCAGCTCACCACCGGCCGGCACAGATACGCAGTATTTT. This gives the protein CASSPPAGTDTQYF.

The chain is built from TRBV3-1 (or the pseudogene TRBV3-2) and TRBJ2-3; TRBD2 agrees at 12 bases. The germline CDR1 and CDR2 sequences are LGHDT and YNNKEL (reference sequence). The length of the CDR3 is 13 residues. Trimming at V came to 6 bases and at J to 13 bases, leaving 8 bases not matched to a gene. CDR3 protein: CASSPSSGGEEYF. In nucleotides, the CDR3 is TGTGCCAGCAGTCCTTCTAGCGGGGGGGAGGAGTATTTT.

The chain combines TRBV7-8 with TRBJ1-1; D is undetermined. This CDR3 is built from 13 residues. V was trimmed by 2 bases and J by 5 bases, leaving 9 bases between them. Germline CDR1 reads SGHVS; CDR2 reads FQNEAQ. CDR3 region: CASSLLVGTEAFF. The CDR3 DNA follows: TGTGCCAGCAGCTTATTGGTAGGGACTGAAGCTTTCTTT.

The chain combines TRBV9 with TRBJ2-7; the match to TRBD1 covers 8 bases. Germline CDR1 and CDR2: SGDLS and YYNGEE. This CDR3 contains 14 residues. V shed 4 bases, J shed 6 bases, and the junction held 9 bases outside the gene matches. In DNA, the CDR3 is TGTGCCAGCAGCAAAGGACAGGGCCCTAGCGAGCAGTACTTC. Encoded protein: CASSKGQGPSEQYF.

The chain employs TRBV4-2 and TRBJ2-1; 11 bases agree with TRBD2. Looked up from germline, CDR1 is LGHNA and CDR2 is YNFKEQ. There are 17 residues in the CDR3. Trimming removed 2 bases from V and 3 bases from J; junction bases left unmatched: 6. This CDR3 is CASSQSPGTSGYNEQFF. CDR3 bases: TGTGCCAGCAGCCAATCCCCCGGGACTAGCGGCTACAATGAGCAGTTCTTC.

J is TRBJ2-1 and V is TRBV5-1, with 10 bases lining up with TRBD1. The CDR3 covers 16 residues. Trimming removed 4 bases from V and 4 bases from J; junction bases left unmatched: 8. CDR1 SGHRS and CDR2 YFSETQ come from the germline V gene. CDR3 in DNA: TGCGCCAGCAGCGGAGGACAGGGGGTTCTGTACAATGAGCAGTTCTTC. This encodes CASSGGQGVLYNEQFF.

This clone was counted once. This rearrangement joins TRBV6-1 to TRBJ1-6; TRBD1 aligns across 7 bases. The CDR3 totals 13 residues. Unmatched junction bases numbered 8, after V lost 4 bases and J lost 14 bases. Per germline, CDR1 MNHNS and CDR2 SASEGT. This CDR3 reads CASSATGLVSLHF. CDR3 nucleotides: TGTGCCAGCAGTGCGACAGGGTTGGTTTCCCTCCACTTT.

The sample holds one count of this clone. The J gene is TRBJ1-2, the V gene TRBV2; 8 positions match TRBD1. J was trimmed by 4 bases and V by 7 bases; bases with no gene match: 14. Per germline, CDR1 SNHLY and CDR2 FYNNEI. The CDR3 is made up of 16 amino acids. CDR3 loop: CASTSGGRGRGYGYTF. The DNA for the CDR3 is TGTGCCAGCACCTCTGGGGGCAGGGGGCGTGGCTATGGCTACACCTTC. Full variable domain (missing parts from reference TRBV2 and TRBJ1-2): EPEVTQTPSHQVTQMGQEVILRCVPISNHLYFYWYRQILGQKVEFLVSFYNNEISEKSEIFDDQFSVERPDGSNFTLKIRSTKLEDSAMYFCASTSGGRGRGYGYTFGSGTRLTVV.

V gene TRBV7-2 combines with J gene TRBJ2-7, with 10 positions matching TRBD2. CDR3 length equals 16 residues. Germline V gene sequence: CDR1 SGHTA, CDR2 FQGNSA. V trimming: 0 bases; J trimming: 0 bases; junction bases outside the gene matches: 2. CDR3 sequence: CASSLASGGISYEQYF. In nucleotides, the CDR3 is TGTGCCAGCAGCTTAGCTAGCGGGGGGATCTCCTACGAGCAGTACTTC.